This T cell receptor beta chain is drawn from a study of T cells in Graves' hyperthyroidism and ophthalmopathy. Amplified regions were TCR beta CDR3 sequences from RNA transcripts. Researchers ran a first-round RT-PCR on the TCR CDR3 using the HTBI primer set. A single record per CDR3 protein comes from TCRdb applying MiXCR to the multiplex PCR reads. The sample contains 610,000 or so distinct CDR3 sequences, about 45% of which appear only once. The germline V and J ends were trimmed by 7 bases and 2 bases, with 7 bases remaining between them. The length of the CDR3 is 13 residues. Germline CDR1 KGHDR, CDR2 SFDVKD.

This receptor was taken from a young woman with Graves' hyperthyroidism. The specimen sequenced was peripheral blood or thyroid tissue (not recorded which). This rearrangement joins TRBV24-1 to TRBJ2-2; maybe TRBD2 (6 bases). The CDR3 sequence is CATSGRNTGELFF. In nucleotides, the CDR3 is TGTGCCACCAGCGGGAGAAACACCGGGGAGCTGTTTTTT.